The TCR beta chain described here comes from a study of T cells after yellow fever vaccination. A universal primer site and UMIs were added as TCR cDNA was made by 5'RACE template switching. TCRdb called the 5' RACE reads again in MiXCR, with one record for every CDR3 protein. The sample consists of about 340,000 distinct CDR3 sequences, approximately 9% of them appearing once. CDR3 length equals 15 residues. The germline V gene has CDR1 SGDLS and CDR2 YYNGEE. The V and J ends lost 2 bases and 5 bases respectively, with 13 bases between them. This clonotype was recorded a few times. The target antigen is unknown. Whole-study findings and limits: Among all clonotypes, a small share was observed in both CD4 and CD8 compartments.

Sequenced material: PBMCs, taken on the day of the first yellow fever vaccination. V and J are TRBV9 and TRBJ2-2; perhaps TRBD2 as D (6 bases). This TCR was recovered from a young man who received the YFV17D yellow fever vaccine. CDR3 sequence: CASSVSSEWTGELFF. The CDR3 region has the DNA TGTGCCAGCAGCGTCTCTAGCGAGTGGACCGGGGAGCTGTTTTTT.